This T cell receptor (beta chain) emerged from a study of tumour-infiltrating T cells in Burkitt lymphoma. This clone was observed a few times. V was clipped by 7 bases and J by 6 bases; unmatched bases: 7. The V gene's germline CDR1 is GTSNPN and CDR2 SVGIG (reference sequence). CDR3 length equals 14 residues. This table comes from immunoSEQ multiplex PCR, and its TCRdb copy is limited to in-frame clones, with some not included. This sample yields fewer than 2,000 clones, of which about 17% are seen a single time; roughly an eighth belongs to the top ten. The origin of this receptor is a human donor with diffuse large B-cell lymphoma. Sequenced input: tumor tissue. This chain uses TRBV30 with TRBJ1-5, with TRBD1 matching over 12 bases. In DNA, the CDR3 is TGTGCCTATAGGGGACAGGGGGCACCTCAGCCCCAGCATTTT. Translating it yields CAYRGQGAPQPQHF.